This T cell receptor beta chain was captured in a study of blood T cells in healthy people across ages. The second PCR ran 7 to 11 cycles with a sample-barcoded 5' primer and J-beta primers. TCRdb reprocessed the 5' RACE reads with MiXCR, giving one entry per CDR3 protein. This table holds about 720,000 distinct CDR3 sequences, roughly 25% found once. Germline V gene data show CDR1 as KGHSH and CDR2 as LQKENI. This CDR3 is 14 amino acids long. The J segment lost 1 base and the V segment lost 2 bases, leaving 2 bases of the junction unmatched. This clonotype was recorded a few times. These data also featured in a second study, about T cells of mothers and their children. That work adds: An overlap that was slightly higher, though non-significant, was seen in related mother-child pairs versus unrelated pairs.

The chain carries TRBV18 and TRBJ2-7; 7 positions match TRBD1. The sample taken for sequencing was blood. This TCR came from a boy aged 5-17 years in good health. Here the CDR3 reads CASSPDRVSYEQYF. The CDR3 region has the DNA TGTGCCAGCTCACCAGACAGGGTTTCCTACGAGCAGTACTTC.